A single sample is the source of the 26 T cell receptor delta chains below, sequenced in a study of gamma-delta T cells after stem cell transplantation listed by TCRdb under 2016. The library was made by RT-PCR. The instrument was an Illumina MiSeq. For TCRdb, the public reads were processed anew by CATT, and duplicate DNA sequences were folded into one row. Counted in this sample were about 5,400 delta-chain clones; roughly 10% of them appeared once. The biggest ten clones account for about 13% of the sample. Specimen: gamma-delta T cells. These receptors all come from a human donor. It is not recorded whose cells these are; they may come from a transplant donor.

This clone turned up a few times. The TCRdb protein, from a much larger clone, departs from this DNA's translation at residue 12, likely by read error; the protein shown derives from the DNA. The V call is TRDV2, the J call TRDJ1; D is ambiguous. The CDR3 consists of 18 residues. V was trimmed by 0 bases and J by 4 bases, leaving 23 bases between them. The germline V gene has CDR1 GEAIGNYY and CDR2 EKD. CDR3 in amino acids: CACDTAARVTERGDKLIF. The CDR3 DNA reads TGTGCCTGTGACACCGCGGCAAGGGTCACCGAGAGGGGCGATAAACTCATCTTT.

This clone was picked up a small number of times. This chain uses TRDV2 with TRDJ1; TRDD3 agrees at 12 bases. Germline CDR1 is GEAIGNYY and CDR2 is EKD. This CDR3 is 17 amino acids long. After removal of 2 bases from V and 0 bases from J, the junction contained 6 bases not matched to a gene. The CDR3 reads CACDKLGDTPYTDKLIF. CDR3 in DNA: TGTGCCTGTGACAAGCTGGGGGATACGCCCTACACCGATAAACTCATCTTT.

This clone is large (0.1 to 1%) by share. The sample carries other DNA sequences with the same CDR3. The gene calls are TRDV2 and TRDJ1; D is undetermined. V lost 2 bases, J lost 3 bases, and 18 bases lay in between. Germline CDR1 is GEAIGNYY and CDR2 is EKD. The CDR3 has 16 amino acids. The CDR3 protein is CACDSIVTRWADKLIF. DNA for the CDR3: TGTGCCTGTGACAGTATTGTCACCCGTTGGGCCGATAAACTCATCTTT.

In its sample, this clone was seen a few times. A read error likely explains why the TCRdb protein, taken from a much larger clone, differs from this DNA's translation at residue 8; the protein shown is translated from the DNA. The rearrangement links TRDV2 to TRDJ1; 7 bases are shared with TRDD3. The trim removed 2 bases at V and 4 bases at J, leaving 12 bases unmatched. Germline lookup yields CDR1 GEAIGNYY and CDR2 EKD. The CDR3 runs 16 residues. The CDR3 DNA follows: TGTGCCTGTGACAGCCTGGGGGCTGACGGAGACGATAAACTCATCTTT. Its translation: CACDSLGADGDDKLIF.

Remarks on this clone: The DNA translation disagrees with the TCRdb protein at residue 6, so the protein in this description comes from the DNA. The CDR3 region has the DNA TGTGCCTGTGAGGCTCCGGGGGATACTGCCGATAAACTCATCTTT. Translated, it gives CACEAPGDTADKLIF. V gene TRDV2 combines with J gene TRDJ1; 9 bases match TRDD3. CDR3 size: 15 residues. Germline-derived CDR1 and CDR2 are GEAIGNYY and EKD. Trimming at V came to 4 bases and at J to 3 bases, leaving 8 bases not matched to a gene.

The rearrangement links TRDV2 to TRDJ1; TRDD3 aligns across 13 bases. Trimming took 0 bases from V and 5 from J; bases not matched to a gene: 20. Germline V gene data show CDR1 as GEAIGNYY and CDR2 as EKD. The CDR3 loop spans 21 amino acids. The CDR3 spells CACDTVDRGLLGDTFTDKLIF. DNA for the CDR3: TGTGCCTGTGACACCGTGGATCGGGGATTACTGGGGGATACGTTTACGGATAAACTCATCTTT.

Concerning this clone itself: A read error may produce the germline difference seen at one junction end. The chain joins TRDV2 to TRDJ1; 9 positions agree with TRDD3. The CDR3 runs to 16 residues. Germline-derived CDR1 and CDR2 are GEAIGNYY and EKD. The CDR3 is CACDSMGDRDTDKLIF. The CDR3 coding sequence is TGTGCCTGTGACTCGATGGGGGATAGAGACACCGATAAGCTCATCTTT.

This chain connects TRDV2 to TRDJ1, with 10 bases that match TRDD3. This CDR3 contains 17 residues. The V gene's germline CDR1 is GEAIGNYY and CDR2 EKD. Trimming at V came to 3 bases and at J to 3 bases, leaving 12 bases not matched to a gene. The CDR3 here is CACDSLTGGLGPDKLIF. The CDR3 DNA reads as TGTGCCTGTGACTCTCTTACTGGGGGATTGGGCCCCGATAAACTCATCTTT.

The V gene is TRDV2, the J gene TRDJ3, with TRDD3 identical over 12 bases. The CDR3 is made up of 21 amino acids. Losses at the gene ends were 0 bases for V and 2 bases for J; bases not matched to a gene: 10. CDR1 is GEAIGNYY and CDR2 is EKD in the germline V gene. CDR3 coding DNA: TGTGCCTGTGACACCGGGGCACTACTGGGGGATACAGCCTGGGACACCCGACAGATGTTTTTC. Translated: CACDTGALLGDTAWDTRQMFF.

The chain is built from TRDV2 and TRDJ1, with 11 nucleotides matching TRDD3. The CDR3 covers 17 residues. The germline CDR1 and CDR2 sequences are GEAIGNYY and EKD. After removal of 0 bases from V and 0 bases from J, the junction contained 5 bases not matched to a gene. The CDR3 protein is CACDTVLGDKYTDKLIF. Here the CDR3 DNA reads TGTGCCTGTGACACCGTACTGGGGGATAAGTACACCGATAAACTCATCTTT.

CDR3 amino acids: CACDPATTPNSWDTRQMFF. The CDR3, as DNA: TGTGCCTGTGACCCCGCTACTACTCCTAACTCCTGGGACACCCGACAGATGTTTTTC. V and J are TRDV2 and TRDJ3, with D perhaps matching TRDD2 (5 bases). The ends were cut back, 3 bases at V and 0 bases at J, with 17 bases in the middle. The CDR3 consists of 19 residues. The germline gives CDR1 GEAIGNYY, CDR2 EKD.

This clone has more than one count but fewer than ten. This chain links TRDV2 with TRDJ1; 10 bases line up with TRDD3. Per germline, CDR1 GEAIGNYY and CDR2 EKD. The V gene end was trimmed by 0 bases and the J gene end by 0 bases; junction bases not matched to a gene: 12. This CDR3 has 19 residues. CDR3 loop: CACDTVMGDTREYTDKLIF. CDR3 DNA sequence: TGTGCCTGTGACACCGTGATGGGGGATACACGAGAGTACACCGATAAACTCATCTTT.

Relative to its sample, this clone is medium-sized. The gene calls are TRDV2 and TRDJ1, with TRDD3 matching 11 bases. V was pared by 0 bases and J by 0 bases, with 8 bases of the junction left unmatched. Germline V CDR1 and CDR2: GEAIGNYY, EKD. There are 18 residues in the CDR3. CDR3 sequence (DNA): TGTGCCTGTGACACCCTCCCTAGACTGGGGGATAACACCGATAAACTCATCTTT. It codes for CACDTLPRLGDNTDKLIF.

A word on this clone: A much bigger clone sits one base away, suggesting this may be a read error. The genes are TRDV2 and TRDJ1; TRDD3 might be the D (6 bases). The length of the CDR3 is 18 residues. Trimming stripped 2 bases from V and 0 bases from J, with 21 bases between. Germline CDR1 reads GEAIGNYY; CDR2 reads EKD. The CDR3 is CACDSLLGDVQYTDKLIF. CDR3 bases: TGTGCCTGTGACAGCCTCCTTGGGGATGTACAGTACACCGATAAACTCATCTTT.

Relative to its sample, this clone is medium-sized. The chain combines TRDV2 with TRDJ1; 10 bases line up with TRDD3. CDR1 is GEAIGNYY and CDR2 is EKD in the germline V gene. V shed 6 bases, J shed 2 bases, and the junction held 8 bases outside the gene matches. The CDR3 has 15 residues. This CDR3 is CACNTLLGDTDKLIF. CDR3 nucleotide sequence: TGTGCCTGTAATACCTTACTGGGGGATACCGATAAACTCATCTTT.

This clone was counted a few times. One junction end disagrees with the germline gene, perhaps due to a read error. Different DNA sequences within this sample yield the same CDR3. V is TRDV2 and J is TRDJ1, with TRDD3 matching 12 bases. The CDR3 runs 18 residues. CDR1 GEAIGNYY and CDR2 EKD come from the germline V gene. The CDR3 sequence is CACDTILGDTLYTDKLIF. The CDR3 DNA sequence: TGTGCCTGTGACACCATACTGGGGGATACCCTGTACACCGATAAACTTATCTTT.

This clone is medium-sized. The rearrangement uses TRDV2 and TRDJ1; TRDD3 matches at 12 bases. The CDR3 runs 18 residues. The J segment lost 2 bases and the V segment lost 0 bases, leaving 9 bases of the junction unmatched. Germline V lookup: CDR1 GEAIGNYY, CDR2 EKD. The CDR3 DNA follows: TGTGCCTGTGACACCATTCTGGGGGATACGCAGAAGACCGATAAACTCATCTTT. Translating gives CACDTILGDTQKTDKLIF.

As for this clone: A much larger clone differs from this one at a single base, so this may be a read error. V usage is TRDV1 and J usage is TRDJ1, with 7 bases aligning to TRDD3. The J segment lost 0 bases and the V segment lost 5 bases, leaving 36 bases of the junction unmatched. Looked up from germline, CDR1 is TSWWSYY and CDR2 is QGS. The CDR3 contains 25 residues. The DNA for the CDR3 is TGTGCTCTTGGGCTAAGCCCGGGCAAGGCCTTTCTCAAGTACTGGGGTTGGGGGGACACCGATAAACTCATCTTT. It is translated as CALGLSPGKAFLKYWGWGDTDKLIF.

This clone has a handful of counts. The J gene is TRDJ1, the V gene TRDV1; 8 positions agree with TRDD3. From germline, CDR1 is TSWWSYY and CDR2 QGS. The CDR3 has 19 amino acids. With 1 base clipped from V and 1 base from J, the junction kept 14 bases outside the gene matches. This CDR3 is CALGERSVIGIRSTDKLIF. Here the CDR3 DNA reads TGTGCTCTTGGGGAACGGTCCGTGATTGGGATACGTTCCACCGATAAACTCATCTTT.

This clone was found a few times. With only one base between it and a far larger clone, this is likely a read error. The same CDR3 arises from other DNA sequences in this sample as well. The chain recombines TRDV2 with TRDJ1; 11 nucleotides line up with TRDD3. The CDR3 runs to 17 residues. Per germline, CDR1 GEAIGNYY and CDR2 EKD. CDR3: CACDQVGDTSYTDKLIF. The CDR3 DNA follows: TGTGCCTGTGATCAAGTGGGGGATACGAGCTACACCGATAAACTCATCTTC.

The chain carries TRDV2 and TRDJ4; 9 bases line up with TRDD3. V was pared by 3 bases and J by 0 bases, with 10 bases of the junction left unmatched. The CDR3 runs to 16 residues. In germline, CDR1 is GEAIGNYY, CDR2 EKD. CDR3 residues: CACDDLTGGPARPLIF. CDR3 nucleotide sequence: TGTGCCTGTGACGACCTTACTGGGGGACCGGCCAGACCCCTGATCTTT.

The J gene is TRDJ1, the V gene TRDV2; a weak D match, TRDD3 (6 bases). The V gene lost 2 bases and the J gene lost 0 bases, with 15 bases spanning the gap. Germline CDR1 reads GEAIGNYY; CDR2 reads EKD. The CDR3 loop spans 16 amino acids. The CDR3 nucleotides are TGTGCCTGTGACAGGGGATGGACGACTTACACCGATAAACTCATCTTT. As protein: CACDRGWTTYTDKLIF.

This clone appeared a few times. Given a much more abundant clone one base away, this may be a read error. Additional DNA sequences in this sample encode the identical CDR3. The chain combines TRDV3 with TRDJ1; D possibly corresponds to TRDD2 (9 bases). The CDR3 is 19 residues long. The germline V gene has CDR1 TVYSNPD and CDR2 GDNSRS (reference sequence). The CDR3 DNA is TGTGCCTATTCCTTCCTACTCTTACTGGGGGTTACCTCCGCCGATAAACTCATCTTC. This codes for CAYSFLLLLGVTSADKLIF.

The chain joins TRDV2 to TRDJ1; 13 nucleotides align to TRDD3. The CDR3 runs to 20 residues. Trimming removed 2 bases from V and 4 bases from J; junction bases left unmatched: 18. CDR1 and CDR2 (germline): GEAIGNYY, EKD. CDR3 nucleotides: TGTGCCTGTGACATCCTGAGGACTTTACTGGGGGATACGCAGGGCGATAAACTCATCTTT. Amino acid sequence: CACDILRTLLGDTQGDKLIF.

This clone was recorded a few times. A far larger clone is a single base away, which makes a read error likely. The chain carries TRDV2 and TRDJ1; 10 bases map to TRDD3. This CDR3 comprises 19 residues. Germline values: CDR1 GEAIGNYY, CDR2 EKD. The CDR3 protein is CACDTVRTGGSRYTDNLIF. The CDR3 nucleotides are TGTGCCTGTGACACCGTTCGTACTGGGGGATCTAGGTACACCGATAACCTCATCTTT.

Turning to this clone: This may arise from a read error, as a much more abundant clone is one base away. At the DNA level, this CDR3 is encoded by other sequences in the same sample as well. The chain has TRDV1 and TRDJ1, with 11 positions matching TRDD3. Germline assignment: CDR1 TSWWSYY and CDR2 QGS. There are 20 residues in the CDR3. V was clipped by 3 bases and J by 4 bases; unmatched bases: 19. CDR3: CALGDGVIKRYWGIIDKLIF. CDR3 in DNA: TGTGCTCTTGGGGATGGCGTGATTAAGCGTTACTGGGGGATAATCGATAAACTCATCTTT.